These 17 T cell receptor beta chains originate from one sample sequenced in a study of blood T cell repertoires in COVID-19. Assay used: immunoSEQ multiplex PCR; TCRdb lists only in-frame clones, some missing. The sample has about 64,000 clones; under 90% are singletons. Sequencing was carried out using peripheral blood. The source is a man aged 50-60 years with active COVID-19.

J is TRBJ2-3 and V is TRBV9; 8 bases map to TRBD2. Germline trimming cut 4 bases from V and 5 bases from J; bases unmatched to any gene: 12. Per germline, CDR1 SGDLS and CDR2 YYNGEE. This CDR3 has 16 residues. The CDR3 here is CASSPPTRGAVDTQYF. DNA of the CDR3: TGTGCCAGCAGCCCACCCACGCGGGGGGCCGTAGATACGCAGTATTTT.

The chain joins TRBV3-1 (or the pseudogene TRBV3-2) to TRBJ1-3, with D perhaps matching TRBD1 (5 bases). Germline CDR1 LGHDT, CDR2 YNNKEL (reference sequence). The CDR3 contains 16 residues. The V end lost 1 base, the J end lost 0 bases, and 10 bases lay between the germline ends. The CDR3 loop reads CASSQVPGGSGNTIYF. CDR3 DNA: TGTGCCAGCAGCCAAGTGCCGGGGGGCTCTGGAAACACCATATATTTT.

The chain uses TRBV7-3 and TRBJ2-2, with 8 bases fitting TRBD1. The CDR3 is 17 amino acids. The germline CDR1 and CDR2 sequences are SGHTA and FQGTGA. V lost 4 bases, J lost 2 bases, and 9 bases stayed unmatched. The CDR3 is CASSSPGTGRNTGELFF. The CDR3 DNA sequence: TGTGCCAGCAGCTCCCCGGGGACAGGCAGAAACACCGGGGAGCTGTTTTTT.

This clone was seen ten or more times. The chain joins TRBV6-1 to TRBJ2-1, with 8 positions matching TRBD1. Looked up from germline, CDR1 is MNHNS and CDR2 is SASEGT. The V segment lost 1 base and the J segment 13 bases; nucleotides outside the gene matches: 6. There are 13 residues in the CDR3. The CDR3 loop is CASSEERGTGQFF. DNA of the CDR3: TGTGCCAGCAGTGAAGAAAGGGGGACAGGCCAGTTCTTC.

The chain links TRBV7-6 to TRBJ1-2; weak D call: TRBD1 (5 bases). Trimming cost V 6 bases and J 0 bases, with 17 bases left between them. This CDR3 has 16 amino acids. Germline V gene sequence: CDR1 SGHVS, CDR2 FNYEAQ. Here the CDR3 DNA reads TGTGCCAGCAGTCGAGGGATGGGGGACTCTAACTATGGCTACACCTTC. This gives the protein CASSRGMGDSNYGYTF.

This clone turned up a few times. CDR3 region: CAISEKQGGGGTIYF. The DNA of the CDR3 is TGTGCCATCAGTGAAAAACAGGGCGGCGGGGGCACCATATATTTT. The chain links TRBV10-3 to TRBJ1-3; D may be TRBD1 (6 bases). Between the trimmed V and J ends, which lost 3 bases and 9 bases, there was a span of 18 bases. The germline gives CDR1 ENHRY, CDR2 SYGVKD. This CDR3 comprises 15 residues.

This chain connects TRBV14 to TRBJ2-7; perhaps TRBD2 as D (6 bases). CDR3 size: 14 residues. The ends were cut back, 4 bases at V and 1 base at J, with 11 bases in the middle. Germline CDR1 reads SGHDN; CDR2 reads FVKESK. The CDR3 region is CASSRGLGSYEQYF. The CDR3 coding sequence is TGTGCCAGCAGCCGGGGACTGGGTTCCTACGAGCAGTACTTC.

CDR3 in amino acids: CAWSGAGESPLHF. In DNA form, the CDR3 reads TGTGCCTGGAGCGGGGCAGGGGAATCACCCCTCCACTTT. The J gene is TRBJ1-6, the V gene TRBV30, with a tentative D call TRBD1 (6 bases). Between the trimmed V and J ends, which lost 3 bases and 10 bases, there was a span of 13 bases. CDR3 length: 13 residues. The germline CDR1 and CDR2 sequences are GTSNPN and SVGIG (reference sequence).

CDR3 protein: CASSQGRGGSDTQYF. CDR3 in DNA: TGTGCCAGCAGCCAAGGCCGGGGGGGCTCAGATACGCAGTATTTT. The genes are TRBV3-1 (or the pseudogene TRBV3-2) and TRBJ2-3, with 8 nucleotides matching TRBD2. CDR1 and CDR2 from the germline V gene are LGHDT and YNNKEL (reference sequence). This CDR3 contains 15 residues. The J segment lost 4 bases and the V segment lost 1 base, leaving 4 bases of the junction unmatched.

This chain uses TRBV24-1 with TRBJ2-7, with 14 nucleotides matching TRBD2. The ends lost 4 bases at V and 3 bases at J; junction bases unmatched: 19. Germline values: CDR1 KGHDR, CDR2 SFDVKD. The length of the CDR3 is 21 residues. DNA for the CDR3: TGTGCCACCAGTGACCCCCGACTAGCGGGAGGGTTGCACGCTAGACACTACGAGCAGTACTTC. Translated, it gives CATSDPRLAGGLHARHYEQYF.

V and J are TRBV10-3 and TRBJ2-7; 8 nucleotides match TRBD1. This CDR3 comprises 16 residues. Unmatched junction bases numbered 4, after V lost 0 bases and J lost 0 bases. CDR1 ENHRY and CDR2 SYGVKD come from the germline V gene. The CDR3, as DNA: TGTGCCATCAGTGAGTCAGCAACAGGGGGCTCCTACGAGCAGTACTTC. Its translation is CAISESATGGSYEQYF.

The V gene is TRBV7-9, the J gene TRBJ2-5, with TRBD2 as a possible D gene (8 bases). Germline V CDR1 and CDR2: SEHNR, FQNEAQ (reference sequence). V was trimmed by 5 bases and J by 5 bases, leaving 15 bases between them. This CDR3 has 14 residues. CDR3 DNA sequence: TGTGCCAGCAGCCCAGGGGGACTAGGGGAGACCCAGTACTTC. Encoded protein: CASSPGGLGETQYF.

The chain is built from TRBV27 and TRBJ1-2, with D possibly TRBD1 on 6 matching bases. In germline, CDR1 is MNHEY, CDR2 SMNVEV (reference sequence). The CDR3 length is 16 residues. The V gene lost 1 base and the J gene lost 1 base, with 13 bases spanning the gap. CDR3 sequence: CASSLLGGPFNYGYTF. In nucleotides, the CDR3 is TGTGCCAGCAGTTTATTGGGGGGGCCCTTTAACTATGGCTACACCTTC.

CDR3 sequence reads: CATSDPSGSSYNEQFF. For the CDR3, the DNA is TGTGCCACCAGTGATCCTAGCGGGAGCTCCTACAATGAGCAGTTCTTC. The chain joins TRBV24-1 to TRBJ2-1, with 10 bases lining up with TRBD2. CDR3 length: 16 residues. Germline V lookup: CDR1 KGHDR, CDR2 SFDVKD. The junction had 1 base not matched to a gene; V was cut back by 3 bases and J by 0 bases.

The chain recombines TRBV7-8 with TRBJ1-1; 7 bases line up with TRBD1. The junction had 3 bases not matched to a gene; V was cut back by 5 bases and J by 0 bases. Germline V CDR1 and CDR2: SGHVS, FQNEAQ. The CDR3 covers 14 residues. DNA for the CDR3: TGTGCCAGCAGCCCGGGACAGTTGAACACTGAAGCTTTCTTT. Its protein product is CASSPGQLNTEAFF.

This clone qualifies as medium-sized. The chain links TRBV6-2 or TRBV6-3 to TRBJ2-1; perhaps TRBD2 as D (5 bases). Germline V lookup: CDR1 MNHEY, CDR2 SVGEGT. CDR3 size: 14 residues. V dropped 0 bases and J dropped 3 bases, with 6 bases sitting between them. CDR3 sequence: CASSYSRVYNEQFF. The CDR3 nucleotides are TGTGCCAGCAGTTACTCGCGGGTCTACAATGAGCAGTTCTTC.

The rearrangement links TRBV5-5 to TRBJ2-7; D unclear. With 3 bases removed from V and 0 bases from J, the gap between germline ends came to 10 bases. This CDR3 is built from 14 residues. Looked up from germline, CDR1 is SGHKS and CDR2 is YYEKEE (reference sequence). The CDR3 DNA follows: TGTGCCAGCAGCTCATCCTACCCCTCCTACGAGCAGTACTTC. Translating gives CASSSSYPSYEQYF.